The 11 T cell receptor beta chains below all came from one sample that was sequenced in a study of CD8 T cells in ankylosing spondylitis. TCRdb called the 5' RACE reads again in MiXCR, with one record for every CDR3 protein. The sample has about 480,000 distinct CDR3 sequences, approximately 17% seen once. No antigens are known for them. The study's findings and limits: The study identified a TCR beta motif of several highly homologous variants that appeared characteristic of ankylosing spondylitis blood.

Sequencing was performed on blood, either unsorted or a sorted T cell fraction (not recorded which). These receptors were obtained from a male donor with ankylosing spondylitis.

This clonotype has only a few counts. The V gene is TRBV20-1, the J gene TRBJ1-5, with D uncertain. Germline assignment: CDR1 DFQATT and CDR2 SNEGSKA (reference sequence). This CDR3 spans 14 amino acids. Deletions cut 0 bases from V and 0 bases from J, with 6 bases between. The CDR3 loop reads CSAREAISNQPQHF. The CDR3 region has the DNA TGCAGTGCTAGAGAAGCTATTAGCAATCAGCCCCAGCATTTT.

This clonotype appeared a few times. The chain has TRBV20-1 and TRBJ1-1, with D possibly being TRBD1 (5 bases). Germline V gene sequence: CDR1 DFQATT, CDR2 SNEGSKA (reference sequence). V was cut by 5 bases and J by 4 bases, with 17 bases left in between. This CDR3 contains 14 residues. The CDR3 here is CSAAAWGVSTEAFF. DNA for the CDR3: TGCAGTGCTGCTGCGTGGGGGGTAAGCACTGAAGCTTTCTTT.

This clonotype came up a few times. V gene TRBV6-1 combines with J gene TRBJ1-4, with D possibly being TRBD1 (6 bases). The CDR3 contains 14 residues. Germline V gene sequence: CDR1 MNHNS, CDR2 SASEGT. Trimming took 5 bases from V and 7 from J, leaving 14 bases between them. The CDR3 nucleotides read TGTGCCAGCAGTAGCCCGGGGGGCCGTGAAAAACTGTTTTTT. Its translation is CASSSPGGREKLFF.

The chain uses TRBV18 and TRBJ2-1; D unclear. The germline CDR1 and CDR2 sequences are KGHSH and LQKENI. CDR3 length: 15 residues. Trimming removed 3 bases at V and 1 base at J, with 10 bases between. Here the CDR3 DNA reads TGTGCCAGCTCACCTAGGCAGCTTTCCTACAATGAGCAGTTCTTC. Its protein is CASSPRQLSYNEQFF.

This clonotype has at least ten counts. A read error may account for a junction end that differs from germline. This chain uses TRBV12-3 or TRBV12-4 with TRBJ1-2; D might be TRBD1 (5 bases). The CDR3 has 15 amino acids. The CDR3 loop is CASSPIMEGNYGYTF. The CDR3 nucleotides are TGTGCCAGCAGCCCCATTATGGAGGGGAACTACGGCTACACCTTC.

This clonotype was seen more than once but under ten times. The V call is TRBV12-3 or TRBV12-4, the J call TRBJ2-3; D may correspond to TRBD1 or TRBD2 (5 bases each). The CDR3 spans 15 residues. Trimming cost V 7 bases and J 0 bases, with 14 bases left between them. The CDR3 sequence: CASTTGQLSTDTQYF. As DNA, the CDR3 is TGTGCCAGCACCACGGGGCAGTTAAGCACAGATACGCAGTATTTT.

This clonotype has a count of ten or more. The V gene is TRBV18, the J gene TRBJ2-5; 9 nucleotides agree with TRBD1. The CDR3 is made up of 18 amino acids. CDR1 is KGHSH and CDR2 is LQKENI in the germline V gene. The V gene end was trimmed by 1 base and the J gene end by 3 bases; junction bases not matched to a gene: 12. CDR3 nucleotide sequence: TGTGCCAGCTCACCACAGAAAAGGGACAGGGCACTTAAAGAGACCCAGTACTTC. Translated, it gives CASSPQKRDRALKETQYF.

The chain links TRBV10-3 to TRBJ2-7, with D maybe TRBD1 (6 bases). Trimming pared 0 bases from V and 4 bases from J, leaving 22 bases between. Germline loops: CDR1 ENHRY, CDR2 SYGVKD. This CDR3 spans 18 amino acids. The CDR3 here is CAISESTKGDRIVYEQYF. CDR3 coding DNA: TGTGCCATCAGTGAGTCGACTAAGGGGGACCGGATCGTATACGAGCAGTACTTC.

The J gene is TRBJ1-2, the V gene TRBV28; 7 nucleotides agree with TRBD1. This CDR3 spans 14 amino acids. Trimming took 6 bases from V and 5 from J; bases not matched to a gene: 9. CDR1 and CDR2 (germline): MDHEN, SYDVKM. The CDR3 region has the DNA TGTGCCAGCAGACCGACAGGGAAAAGATATGGCTACACCTTC. It yields the protein CASRPTGKRYGYTF.

This sequence joins TRBV20-1 and TRBJ2-7, with TRBD2 matching 10 bases. Germline values: CDR1 DFQATT, CDR2 SNEGSKA (reference sequence). The CDR3 runs 17 residues. Germline trimming cut 4 bases from V and 0 bases from J; bases unmatched to any gene: 12. CDR3 nucleotide sequence: TGCAGTGCTAAGGTGAGGCTAGCGGGAGCCTCCTCCTACGAGCAGTACTTC. This codes for CSAKVRLAGASSYEQYF.

The chain joins TRBV6-5 to TRBJ1-2, with a possible D match to TRBD1 (5 bases). The CDR3 length is 12 residues. V was shortened by 7 bases and J by 7 bases, with 13 bases between the two germline ends. CDR1 and CDR2 (germline): MNHEY, SVGAGI. The CDR3, as DNA: TGTGCCAGCAAGCGGGGCGAGGTTGGCTACACCTTC. Its protein product is CASKRGEVGYTF.